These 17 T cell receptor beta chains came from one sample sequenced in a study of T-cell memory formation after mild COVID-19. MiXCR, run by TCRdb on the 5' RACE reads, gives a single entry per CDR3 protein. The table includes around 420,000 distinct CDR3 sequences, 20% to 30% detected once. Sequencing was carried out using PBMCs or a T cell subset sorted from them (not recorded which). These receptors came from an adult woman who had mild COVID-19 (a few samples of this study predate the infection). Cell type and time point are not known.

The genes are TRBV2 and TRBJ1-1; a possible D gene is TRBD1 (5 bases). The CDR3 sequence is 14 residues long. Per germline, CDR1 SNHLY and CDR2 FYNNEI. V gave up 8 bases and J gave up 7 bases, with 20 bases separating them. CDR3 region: CASRGLRGQVEAFF. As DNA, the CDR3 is TGTGCCAGCCGAGGCCTACGAGGACAAGTTGAAGCTTTCTTT.

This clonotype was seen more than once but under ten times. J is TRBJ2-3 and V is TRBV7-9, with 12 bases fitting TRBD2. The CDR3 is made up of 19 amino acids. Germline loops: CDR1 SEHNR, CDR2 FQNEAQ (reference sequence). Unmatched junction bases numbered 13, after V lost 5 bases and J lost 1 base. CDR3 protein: CASSIFWTSGAWGTDTQYF. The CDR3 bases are TGTGCCAGCAGCATCTTCTGGACTAGCGGGGCCTGGGGCACAGATACGCAGTATTTT.

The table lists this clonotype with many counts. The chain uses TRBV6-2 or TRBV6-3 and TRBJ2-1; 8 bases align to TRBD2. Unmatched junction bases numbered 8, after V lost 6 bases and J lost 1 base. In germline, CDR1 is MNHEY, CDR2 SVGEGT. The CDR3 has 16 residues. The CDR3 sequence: CASSHPGLGSYNEQFF. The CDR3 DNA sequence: TGTGCCAGCAGCCACCCGGGACTAGGTTCCTACAATGAGCAGTTCTTC.

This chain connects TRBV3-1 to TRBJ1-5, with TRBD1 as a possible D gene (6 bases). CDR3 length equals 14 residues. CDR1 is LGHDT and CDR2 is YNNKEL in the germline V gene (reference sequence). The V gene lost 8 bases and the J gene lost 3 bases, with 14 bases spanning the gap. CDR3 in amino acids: CASGQQGFNQPQHF. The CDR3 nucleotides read TGTGCCAGCGGACAACAGGGTTTCAATCAGCCCCAGCATTTT.

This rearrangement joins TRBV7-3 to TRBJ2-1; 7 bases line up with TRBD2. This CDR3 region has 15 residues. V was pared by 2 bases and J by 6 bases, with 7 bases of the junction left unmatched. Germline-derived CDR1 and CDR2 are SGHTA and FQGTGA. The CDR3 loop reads CASSLRRERGNEQFF. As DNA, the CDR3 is TGTGCCAGCAGCTTACGGCGGGAGCGGGGCAATGAGCAGTTCTTC.

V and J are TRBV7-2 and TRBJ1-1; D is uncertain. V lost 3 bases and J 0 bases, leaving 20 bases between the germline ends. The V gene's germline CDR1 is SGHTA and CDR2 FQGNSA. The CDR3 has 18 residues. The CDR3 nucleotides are TGTGCCAGCAGCTTCGGTCGTAGGGCCGCGTACTTGAACACTGAAGCTTTCTTT. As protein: CASSFGRRAAYLNTEAFF.

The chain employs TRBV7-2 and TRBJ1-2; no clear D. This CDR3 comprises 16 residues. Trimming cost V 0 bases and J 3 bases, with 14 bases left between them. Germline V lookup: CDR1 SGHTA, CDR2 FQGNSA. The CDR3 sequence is CASSLAGRGLHYGYTF. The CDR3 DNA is TGTGCCAGCAGCTTAGCGGGTCGAGGGTTGCACTATGGCTACACCTTC.

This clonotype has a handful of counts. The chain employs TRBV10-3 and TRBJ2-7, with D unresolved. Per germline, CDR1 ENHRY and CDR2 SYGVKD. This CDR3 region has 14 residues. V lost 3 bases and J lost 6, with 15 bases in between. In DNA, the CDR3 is TGTGCCATCAGTGACCCCCGAAGAGGTCCCGAGCAGTACTTC. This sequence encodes CAISDPRRGPEQYF.

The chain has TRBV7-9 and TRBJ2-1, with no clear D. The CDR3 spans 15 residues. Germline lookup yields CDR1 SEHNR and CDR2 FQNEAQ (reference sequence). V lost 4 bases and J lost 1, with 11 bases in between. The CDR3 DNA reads TGTGCCAGCAGCTCCCCTACTGTTTCCTACAATGAGCAGTTCTTC. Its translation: CASSSPTVSYNEQFF.

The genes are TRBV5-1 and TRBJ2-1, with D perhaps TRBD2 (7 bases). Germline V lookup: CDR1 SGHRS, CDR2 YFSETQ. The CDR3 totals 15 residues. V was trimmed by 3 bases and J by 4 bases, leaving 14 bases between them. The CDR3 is CASSSPRGAYNEQFF. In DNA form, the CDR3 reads TGCGCCAGCAGCTCACCCCGGGGGGCATACAATGAGCAGTTCTTC.

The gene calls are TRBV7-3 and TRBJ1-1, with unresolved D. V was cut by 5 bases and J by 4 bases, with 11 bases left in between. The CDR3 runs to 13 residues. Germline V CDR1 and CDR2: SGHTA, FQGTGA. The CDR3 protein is CASSDGVATEAFF. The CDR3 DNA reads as TGTGCCAGCAGCGACGGAGTGGCCACTGAAGCTTTCTTT.

CDR3 in amino acids: CASSASGGHNEQFF. CDR3 coding DNA: TGTGCCAGCAGCGCTAGCGGGGGGCACAATGAGCAGTTCTTC. This rearrangement joins TRBV9 to TRBJ2-1; 11 positions agree with TRBD2. The CDR3 runs to 14 residues. V dropped 3 bases and J dropped 5; count of bases not matched to a gene: 1. The germline V gene encodes CDR1 SGDLS and CDR2 YYNGEE. Using reference TRBV9 and TRBJ2-1 for the parts outside the CDR3, the full variable domain is DSGVTQTPKHLITATGQRVTLRCSPRSGDLSVYWYQQSLDQGLQFLIQYYNGEERAKGNILERFSAQQFPDLHSELNLSSLELGDSALYFCASSASGGHNEQFFGPGTRLTVL.

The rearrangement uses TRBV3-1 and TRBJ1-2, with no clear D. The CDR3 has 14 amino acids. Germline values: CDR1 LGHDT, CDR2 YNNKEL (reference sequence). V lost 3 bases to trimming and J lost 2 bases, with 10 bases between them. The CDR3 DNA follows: TGTGCCAGCAGCCATAAAGGATCCAACTATGGCTACACCTTC. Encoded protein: CASSHKGSNYGYTF.

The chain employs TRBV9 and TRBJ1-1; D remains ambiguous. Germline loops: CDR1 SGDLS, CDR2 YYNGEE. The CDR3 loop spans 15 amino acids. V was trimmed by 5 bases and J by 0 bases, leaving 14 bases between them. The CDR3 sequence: CASRRNDQVNTEAFF. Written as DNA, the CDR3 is TGTGCCAGCAGGAGAAACGACCAGGTGAACACTGAAGCTTTCTTT.

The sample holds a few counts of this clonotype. The CDR3 spells CSARRQGARNTEAFF. CDR3 nucleotides: TGCAGTGCTAGACGACAGGGGGCCAGAAACACTGAAGCTTTCTTT. The chain has TRBV20-1 and TRBJ1-1, with TRBD1 matching over 10 bases. The length of the CDR3 is 15 residues. Germline loops: CDR1 DFQATT, CDR2 SNEGSKA (reference sequence). Trimming cost V 2 bases and J 2 bases; bases outside gene matches: 5.

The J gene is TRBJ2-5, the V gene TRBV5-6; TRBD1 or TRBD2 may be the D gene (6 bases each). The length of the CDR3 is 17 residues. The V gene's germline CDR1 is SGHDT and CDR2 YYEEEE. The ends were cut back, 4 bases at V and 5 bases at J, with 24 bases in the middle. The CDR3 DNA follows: TGTGCCAGCAGCCGGGGAAGGGGGGCTGCTCTTCTGGAGACCCAGTACTTC. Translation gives CASSRGRGAALLETQYF.

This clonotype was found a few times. CDR3 sequence: CSVEVSYEQYF. The CDR3 nucleotides read TGCAGCGTTGAAGTATCCTACGAGCAGTACTTC. The rearrangement links TRBV29-1 to TRBJ2-7, with D hard to call. Germline lookup yields CDR1 SQVTM and CDR2 ANQGSEA. Trimming removed 1 base from V and 1 base from J, with 2 bases in between. CDR3 size: 11 residues.